Sequencing of this T cell receptor (beta chain) was carried out in a study of blood T cell repertoires in COVID-19. Study-level background: Acute and convalescent COVID-19 samples came from the United States, Italy and Spain.

Trimming shortened V by 6 bases and J by 2 bases, and 10 bases separated the two germline ends. This CDR3 region has 14 residues. Germline V CDR1 and CDR2: SEHNR, FQNEAQ (reference sequence). Sequenced by immunoSEQ multiplex PCR; TCRdb stores in-frame clones only, minus some. Of 110,000 or so clones in the sample, roughly 84% are singletons; the top ten hold approximately 7.9%. The chain couples TRBV7-9 to TRBJ2-2; D call uncertain. This TCR came from an elderly woman with active or convalescent COVID-19. The material sequenced was peripheral blood. In DNA form, the CDR3 reads TGTGCCAGCAGGGTTCGGAGAAACACCGGGGAGCTGTTTTTT. It encodes CASRVRRNTGELFF. The variable domain in full, completed from reference TRBV7-9 and TRBJ2-2, reads DTGVSQNPRHKITKRGQNVTFRCDPISEHNRLYWYRQTLGQGPEFLTYFQNEAQLEKSRLLSDRFSAERPKGSFSTLEIQRTEQGDSAMYLCASRVRRNTGELFFGEGSRLTVL.